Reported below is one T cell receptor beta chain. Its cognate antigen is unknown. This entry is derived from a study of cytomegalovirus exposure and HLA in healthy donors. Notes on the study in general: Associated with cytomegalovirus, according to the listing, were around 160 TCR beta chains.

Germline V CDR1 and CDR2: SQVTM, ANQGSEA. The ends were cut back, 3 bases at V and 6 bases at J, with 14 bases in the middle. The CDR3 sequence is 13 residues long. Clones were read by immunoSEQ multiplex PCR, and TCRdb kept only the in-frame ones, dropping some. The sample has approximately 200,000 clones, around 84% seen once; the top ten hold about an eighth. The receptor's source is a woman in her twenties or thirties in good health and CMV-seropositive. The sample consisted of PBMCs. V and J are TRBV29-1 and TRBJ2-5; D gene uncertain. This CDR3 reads CSVDMRSRKTQYF. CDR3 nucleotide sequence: TGCAGCGTTGATATGCGGTCTCGGAAGACCCAGTACTTC. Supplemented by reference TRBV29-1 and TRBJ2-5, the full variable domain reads SAVISQKPSRDICQRGTSLTIQCQVDSQVTMMFWYRQQPGQSLTLIATANQGSEATYESGFVIDKFPISRPNLTFSTLTVSNMSPEDSSIYLCSVDMRSRKTQYFGPGTRLLVL.